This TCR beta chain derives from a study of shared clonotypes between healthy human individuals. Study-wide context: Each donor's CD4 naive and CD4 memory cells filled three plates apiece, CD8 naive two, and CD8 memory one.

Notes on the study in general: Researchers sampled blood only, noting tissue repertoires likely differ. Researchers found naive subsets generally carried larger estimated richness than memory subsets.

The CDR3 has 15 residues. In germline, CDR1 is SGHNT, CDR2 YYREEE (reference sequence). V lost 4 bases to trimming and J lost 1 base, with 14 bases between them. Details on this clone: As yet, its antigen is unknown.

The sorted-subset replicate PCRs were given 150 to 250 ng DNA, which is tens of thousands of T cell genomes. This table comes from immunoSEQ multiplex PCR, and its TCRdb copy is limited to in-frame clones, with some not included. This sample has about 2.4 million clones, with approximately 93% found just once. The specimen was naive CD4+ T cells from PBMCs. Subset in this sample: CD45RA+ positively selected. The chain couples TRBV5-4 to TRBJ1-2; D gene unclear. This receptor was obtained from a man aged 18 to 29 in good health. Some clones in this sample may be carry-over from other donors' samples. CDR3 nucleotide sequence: TGTGCCAGCAGCGGATCCTTAACTCTTAACTATGGCTACACCTTC. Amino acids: CASSGSLTLNYGYTF.